One and the same sample provided the 31 T cell receptor beta chains below, sequenced in a study of technical replicates of blood from several donors. Clones were sequenced by immunoSEQ multiplex PCR, and TCRdb holds only the in-frame ones, with some missing. This sample yields about 88,000 clones, of which 94% are seen a single time; around 0.25% belongs to the top ten. The sequenced material came from T cells isolated from PBMCs. The receptors stem from a human donor in good health.

This sequence joins TRBV2 and TRBJ2-2; no clear D. Trimming took off 1 base at V and 4 bases at J, with 10 bases between the two ends. CDR3 length equals 15 residues. CDR1 is SNHLY, CDR2 FYNNEI, per germline. The CDR3 DNA follows: TGTGCCAGCAGTGAAGGACTGGGTGGCACCGGGGAGCTGTTTTTT. Its protein product is CASSEGLGGTGELFF.

In its sample, this clone was seen a few times. The rearrangement uses TRBV4-1 and TRBJ1-2; TRBD1 agrees at 7 bases. The CDR3 is 14 amino acids. Germline V gene lookup returns CDR1 MGHRA and CDR2 YSYEKL. J gave up 2 bases and V 3 bases, and 3 bases lay outside the gene matches. As DNA, the CDR3 is TGCGCCAGCAGCCAGCTGACAGGGAACTATGGCTACACCTTC. Protein: CASSQLTGNYGYTF.

The rearrangement joins TRBV6-6 to TRBJ2-7; possible D gene TRBD1, 6 bases. The CDR3 totals 16 residues. The V end was cut by 6 bases, the J end by 0 bases, with 18 bases between. Per the germline V gene, CDR1 is MNHNY and CDR2 is SVGAGI (reference sequence). This CDR3 reads CASSSEGQSDSYEQYF. The CDR3 DNA reads TGTGCCAGCAGCTCCGAGGGACAATCAGACTCCTACGAGCAGTACTTC.

The chain is built from TRBV5-6 and TRBJ1-1; 7 nucleotides line up with TRBD1. The junction had 15 bases not matched to a gene; V was cut back by 0 bases and J by 7 bases. CDR3 size: 17 residues. Germline-derived CDR1 and CDR2 are SGHDT and YYEEEE. CDR3 in DNA: TGTGCCAGCAGCTTGGCCGGGATTATATCGACAGGGAGTGAAGCTTTCTTT. Its protein is CASSLAGIISTGSEAFF.

The CDR3 is CASSLTGAQNTEAFF. The CDR3 nucleotides are TGTGCCAGCAGTCTTACAGGGGCGCAGAACACTGAAGCTTTCTTT. The chain recombines TRBV2 with TRBJ1-1, with 7 bases identical to TRBD1. Germline V gene data show CDR1 as SNHLY and CDR2 as FYNNEI. The CDR3 is made up of 15 amino acids. The V gene end was trimmed by 5 bases and the J gene end by 1 base; junction bases not matched to a gene: 7.

This chain joins TRBV27 and TRBJ2-3; 13 nucleotides agree with TRBD2. Losses at the gene ends were 3 bases for V and 5 bases for J; bases not matched to a gene: 5. Germline CDR1 is MNHEY and CDR2 is SMNVEV (reference sequence). The CDR3 totals 16 residues. The CDR3 region is CASSLRGLAGVDTQYF. In DNA form, the CDR3 reads TGTGCCAGCAGTTTGCGCGGACTAGCGGGAGTAGATACGCAGTATTTT.

The genes are TRBV19 and TRBJ1-1, with 12 bases fitting TRBD1. V lost 7 bases and J lost 10; bases outside the gene matches: 10. The V gene's germline CDR1 is LNHDA and CDR2 SQIVND (reference sequence). The CDR3 sequence is 14 residues long. In nucleotides, the CDR3 is TGTGCCAGTACGGTCGGGACAGGGGGCTGGGGAGCTTTCTTT. It specifies CASTVGTGGWGAFF. Full variable domain (missing parts from reference TRBV19 and TRBJ1-1): DGGITQSPKYLFRKEGQNVTLSCEQNLNHDAMYWYRQDPGQGLRLIYYSQIVNDFQKGDIAEGYSVSREKKESFPLTVTSAQKNPTAFYLCASTVGTGGWGAFFGQGTRLTVV.

The V and J genes are TRBV11-3 and TRBJ2-1, with D tentatively TRBD2 (6 bases). Trimming removed 1 base at V and 10 bases at J, with 8 bases between. Germline V gives CDR1 SGHNT, CDR2 YENEEA. The CDR3 runs 12 residues. The DNA of the CDR3 is TGTGCCAGCAGCTTAGTACGGGGGGAGCAGTTCTTC. This sequence encodes CASSLVRGEQFF.

This chain uses TRBV5-1 with TRBJ2-1; 13 bases fit TRBD2. CDR3 length equals 16 residues. Unmatched junction bases numbered 7, after V lost 4 bases and J lost 6 bases. CDR1 and CDR2 from the germline V gene are SGHRS and YFSETQ. The CDR3 spells CASSIGTSGAGNEQFF. CDR3 DNA: TGCGCCAGCAGCATAGGGACTAGCGGGGCGGGCAATGAGCAGTTCTTC.

This chain's CDR3 is CAGRTVDGYTF. In nucleotides, the CDR3 is TGTGCCGGACGGACAGTCGATGGCTACACCTTC. This chain uses TRBV2 with TRBJ1-2; the D gene is possibly TRBD1 (6 bases). CDR1 and CDR2 from the germline V gene are SNHLY and FYNNEI. Trimming cost V 11 bases and J 6 bases, with 13 bases left between them. The CDR3 covers 11 residues.

CDR3: CASSLGLAGVKEQYF. The CDR3 region has the DNA TGTGCCAGCAGTTTGGGACTAGCGGGAGTGAAGGAGCAGTACTTC. The J gene is TRBJ2-7, the V gene TRBV28; 14 nucleotides agree with TRBD2. This CDR3 region has 15 residues. Germline CDR1 reads MDHEN; CDR2 reads SYDVKM. The J segment lost 7 bases and the V segment lost 3 bases, leaving 5 bases of the junction unmatched.

This chain's CDR3 is CASSIDRAPGQPQHF. The CDR3 DNA is TGTGCCAGTAGTATAGACCGCGCCCCTGGTCAGCCCCAGCATTTT. The chain joins TRBV19 to TRBJ1-5, with D unresolved. Trimming removed 0 bases at V and 6 bases at J, with 12 bases between. The length of the CDR3 is 15 residues. The germline V gene has CDR1 LNHDA and CDR2 SQIVND (reference sequence). Supplemented by reference TRBV19 and TRBJ1-5, the full variable domain reads DGGITQSPKYLFRKEGQNVTLSCEQNLNHDAMYWYRQDPGQGLRLIYYSQIVNDFQKGDIAEGYSVSREKKESFPLTVTSAQKNPTAFYLCASSIDRAPGQPQHFGDGTRLSIL.

The gene calls are TRBV6-1 and TRBJ1-4, with D possibly being TRBD1 (5 bases). Trimming took off 6 bases at V and 4 bases at J, with 12 bases between the two ends. The CDR3 is made up of 14 amino acids. From germline, CDR1 is MNHNS and CDR2 SASEGT. The CDR3 reads CASSHRGINEKLFF. DNA of the CDR3: TGTGCCAGCAGCCATAGGGGCATTAATGAAAAACTGTTTTTT.

CDR3 residues: CASNRARLAGGTDTQYF. DNA of the CDR3: TGTGCCAGCAACCGCGCCCGCCTAGCGGGAGGAACAGATACGCAGTATTTT. This chain joins TRBV2 and TRBJ2-3; 11 bases fit TRBD2. CDR1 and CDR2 (germline): SNHLY, FYNNEI. Trimming cost V 7 bases and J 3 bases; bases outside gene matches: 12. This CDR3 spans 17 amino acids. Filled out from reference TRBV2 and TRBJ2-3, the complete variable domain reads EPEVTQTPSHQVTQMGQEVILRCVPISNHLYFYWYRQILGQKVEFLVSFYNNEISEKSEIFDDQFSVERPDGSNFTLKIRSTKLEDSAMYFCASNRARLAGGTDTQYFGPGTRLTVL.

The V call is TRBV4-1, the J call TRBJ2-7, with D maybe TRBD2 (6 bases). V lost 4 bases to trimming and J lost 0 bases, with 13 bases between them. Germline assignment: CDR1 MGHRA and CDR2 YSYEKL. The CDR3 contains 15 residues. The CDR3 DNA sequence: TGCGCCAGCAGCCCCGGGGGAATCGACTCCTACGAGCAGTACTTC. Residues: CASSPGGIDSYEQYF.

This chain connects TRBV29-1 to TRBJ2-2; 10 nucleotides align to TRBD1. CDR3 size: 13 residues. Germline trimming cut 6 bases from V and 3 bases from J; bases unmatched to any gene: 1. Germline V CDR1 and CDR2: SQVTM, ANQGSEA. The CDR3: CSVGTGDTGELFF. The CDR3 DNA reads as TGCAGCGTGGGGACAGGGGACACCGGGGAGCTGTTTTTT.

The chain links TRBV27 to TRBJ2-1, with D possibly matching TRBD1 (5 bases). Trimming stripped 5 bases from V and 6 bases from J, with 17 bases between. CDR3 length: 15 amino acids. Looked up from germline, CDR1 is MNHEY and CDR2 is SMNVEV (reference sequence). CDR3 in amino acids: CASSLNADTFNEQFF. CDR3 DNA sequence: TGTGCCAGCAGTCTAAACGCGGACACCTTCAATGAGCAGTTCTTC.

V gene TRBV6-6 combines with J gene TRBJ1-2; TRBD1 matches 7 bases. The CDR3 extends over 15 amino acids. Germline V gives CDR1 MNHNY, CDR2 SVGAGI (reference sequence). V gave up 6 bases and J gave up 7 bases; unmatched junction bases: 14. The CDR3 sequence is CASRPPLTGTGGYTF. CDR3 coding DNA: TGTGCCAGCAGACCACCCCTGACAGGGACCGGTGGCTACACCTTC.

The chain links TRBV2 to TRBJ1-6; D possibly corresponds to TRBD1 (5 bases). Between the trimmed V and J ends, which lost 6 bases and 6 bases, there was a span of 12 bases. CDR1 is SNHLY, CDR2 FYNNEI, per germline. The CDR3 is 14 residues long. The CDR3 region has the DNA TGTGCCAGCAGGAAACAAGGGGTTAATTCACCCCTCCACTTT. As protein: CASRKQGVNSPLHF.

This chain connects TRBV6-6 to TRBJ2-7, with 7 bases lining up with TRBD2. The V gene's germline CDR1 is MNHNY and CDR2 SVGAGI (reference sequence). This CDR3 contains 16 residues. Trimming cost V 2 bases and J 2 bases; bases outside gene matches: 9. Written as DNA, the CDR3 is TGTGCCAGCAGTTACGCGGCGAGCGGGGCCCCCTACGAGCAGTACTTC. It specifies CASSYAASGAPYEQYF.

The rearrangement uses TRBV25-1 and TRBJ2-3; perhaps TRBD1 as D (6 bases). The germline CDR1 and CDR2 sequences are MGHDK and SYGVNS. V shed 4 bases and J shed 2 bases, with 19 bases lying between them. The CDR3 covers 17 residues. CDR3 loop: CASSVRDTVRYTDTQYF. In DNA form, the CDR3 reads TGTGCCAGCAGTGTCCGGGACACCGTCCGCTACACAGATACGCAGTATTTT.

The chain has TRBV25-1 and TRBJ2-2; 12 bases match TRBD2. This CDR3 region has 16 residues. After removal of 7 bases from V and 1 base from J, the junction contained 4 bases not matched to a gene. Germline V gene lookup returns CDR1 MGHDK and CDR2 SYGVNS. The CDR3 sequence: CASMASGRVNTGELFF. The DNA for the CDR3 is TGTGCCAGCATGGCTAGCGGGAGGGTGAACACCGGGGAGCTGTTTTTT.

About this clone itself: Because the CDR3's place on the DNA is in doubt, the DNA is left out and the CDR3 is given as listed by TCRdb. The V call is TRBV28, the J call TRBJ1-1. 15 amino acids form the CDR3, both terminal residues included. Per germline, CDR1 MDHEN and CDR2 SYDVKM. CDR3 amino acids: CASSTSGFLARKAFF.

CDR3 sequence (DNA): TGTGCCAGCAGACCGACTTGGAGCAATCAGCCCCAGCATTTT. It specifies CASRPTWSNQPQHF. The gene calls are TRBV6-5 and TRBJ1-5; D unclear. This CDR3 contains 14 residues. V lost 6 bases to trimming and J lost 1 base, with 10 bases between them. Germline CDR1 is MNHEY and CDR2 is SVGAGI.

V gene TRBV6-6 combines with J gene TRBJ1-2; D not certain. Trimming removed 0 bases from V and 7 bases from J, with 9 bases in between. The CDR3 consists of 13 residues. Germline CDR1 MNHNY, CDR2 SVGAGI (reference sequence). As DNA, the CDR3 is TGTGCCAGCAGTTACTCGAGTTCTGGTGGCTACACCTTC. It codes for CASSYSSSGGYTF.

The chain uses TRBV6-5 and TRBJ1-5; unclear D gene. V gave up 2 bases and J gave up 8 bases, with 13 bases separating them. Per germline, CDR1 MNHEY and CDR2 SVGAGI. The CDR3 loop spans 14 amino acids. The CDR3 loop reads CASSYGSESEPQHF. The CDR3 DNA follows: TGTGCCAGCAGTTACGGGAGCGAATCGGAGCCCCAGCATTTT.

V usage is TRBV4-2 and J usage is TRBJ1-3; perhaps TRBD1 as D (5 bases). With 0 bases removed from V and 8 bases from J, the gap between germline ends came to 14 bases. Per the germline V gene, CDR1 is LGHNA and CDR2 is YNFKEQ. This CDR3 is built from 15 residues. The CDR3: CASSQDEGAGDTIYF. In DNA, the CDR3 is TGTGCCAGCAGCCAAGATGAGGGTGCGGGGGACACCATATATTTT.

The CDR3 loop is CASKQGVNTEAFF. The CDR3 coding sequence is TGTGCCAGCAAACAGGGAGTGAACACTGAAGCTTTCTTT. The chain carries TRBV2 and TRBJ1-1; tentatively, D is TRBD1 (6 bases). The CDR3 covers 13 residues. Germline CDR1 SNHLY, CDR2 FYNNEI. V was pared by 7 bases and J by 0 bases, with 9 bases between.

J is TRBJ1-2 and V is TRBV7-9; D remains unclear. Trimming took 5 bases from V and 5 from J, leaving 18 bases between them. The germline V gene has CDR1 SEHNR and CDR2 FQNEAQ (reference sequence). The CDR3 covers 15 residues. CDR3 coding DNA: TGTGCCAGCAGCAACCGGATAGCGGGCTCGTATGGCTACACCTTC. Its translation: CASSNRIAGSYGYTF.

The V call is TRBV10-1, the J call TRBJ2-5, with D unclear. Trimming removed 0 bases at V and 4 bases at J, with 9 bases between. Germline V gives CDR1 WNHNN, CDR2 SYGVQD (reference sequence). The CDR3 sequence is 14 residues long. DNA for the CDR3: TGCGCCAGCAGTGAGTCTGCAGGCCGAGAGACCCAGTACTTC. Its protein is CASSESAGRETQYF.

The chain carries TRBV30 and TRBJ1-6; TRBD1 is a possible D gene (6 bases). CDR3 length: 14 amino acids. Germline V lookup: CDR1 GTSNPN, CDR2 SVGIG (reference sequence). Deletions cut 4 bases from V and 7 bases from J, with 14 bases between. CDR3 nucleotides: TGTGCCTGGACCCCACAGGGAGCAAATTCACCCCTCCACTTT. This encodes CAWTPQGANSPLHF. Full variable domain (outside the CDR3, taken from reference TRBV30 and TRBJ1-6): SQTIHQWPATLVQPVGSPLSLECTVEGTSNPNLYWYRQAAGRGLQLLFYSVGIGQISSEVPQNLSASRPQDRQFILSSKKLLLSDSGFYLCAWTPQGANSPLHFGNGTRLTVT.